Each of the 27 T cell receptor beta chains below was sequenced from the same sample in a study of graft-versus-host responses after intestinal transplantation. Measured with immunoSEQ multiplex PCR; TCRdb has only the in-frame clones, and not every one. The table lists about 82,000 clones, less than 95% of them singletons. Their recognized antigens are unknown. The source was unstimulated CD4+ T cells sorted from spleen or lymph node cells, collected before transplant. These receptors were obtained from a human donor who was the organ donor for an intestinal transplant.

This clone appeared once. CDR3 amino acids: CASSGRTPASISGANVLTF. The CDR3 DNA reads TGTGCCAGCAGCGGCCGGACTCCCGCCAGTATCTCTGGGGCCAACGTCCTGACTTTC. The rearrangement joins TRBV9 to TRBJ2-6, with D maybe TRBD2 (5 bases). V was pared by 3 bases and J by 0 bases, with 19 bases between. Germline lookup yields CDR1 SGDLS and CDR2 YYNGEE. The CDR3 totals 19 residues.

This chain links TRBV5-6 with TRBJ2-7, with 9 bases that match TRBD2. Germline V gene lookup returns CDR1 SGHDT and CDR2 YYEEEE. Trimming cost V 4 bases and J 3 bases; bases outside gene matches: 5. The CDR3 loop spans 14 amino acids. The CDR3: CASSRLAGIYEQYF. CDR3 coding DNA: TGTGCCAGCAGCCGGCTAGCGGGGATCTACGAGCAGTACTTC.

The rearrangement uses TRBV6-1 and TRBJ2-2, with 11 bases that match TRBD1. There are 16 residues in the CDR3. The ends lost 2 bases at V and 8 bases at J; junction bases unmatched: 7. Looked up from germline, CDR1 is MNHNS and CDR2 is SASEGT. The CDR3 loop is CASSEYRTGGAGELFF. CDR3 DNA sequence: TGTGCCAGCAGTGAATACAGGACAGGGGGCGCGGGGGAGCTGTTTTTT.

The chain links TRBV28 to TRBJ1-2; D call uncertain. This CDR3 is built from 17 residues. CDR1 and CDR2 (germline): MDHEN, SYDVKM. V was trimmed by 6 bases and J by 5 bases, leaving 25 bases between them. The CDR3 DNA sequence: TGTGCCAGCAGCCTCTGGCGTCAGACCGTGACTTTGTATGGCTACACCTTC. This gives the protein CASSLWRQTVTLYGYTF.

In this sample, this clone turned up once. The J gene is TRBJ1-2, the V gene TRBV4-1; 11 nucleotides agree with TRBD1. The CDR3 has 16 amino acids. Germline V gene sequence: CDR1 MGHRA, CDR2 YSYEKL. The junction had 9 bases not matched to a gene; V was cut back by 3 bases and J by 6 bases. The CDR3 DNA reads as TGCGCCAGCAGCCACCCCGGACAGGGGGCGCGTAATGGCTACACCTTC. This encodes CASSHPGQGARNGYTF.

This chain's CDR3 is CAWSVPLSGQPTGELFF. The CDR3 nucleotides are TGTGCCTGGAGTGTACCCCTTTCAGGACAGCCAACCGGGGAGCTGTTTTTT. The rearrangement links TRBV30 to TRBJ2-2, with D tentatively TRBD1 (6 bases). The germline V gene encodes CDR1 GTSNPN and CDR2 SVGIG (reference sequence). CDR3 length: 17 amino acids. Trimming stripped 0 bases from V and 5 bases from J, with 19 bases between.

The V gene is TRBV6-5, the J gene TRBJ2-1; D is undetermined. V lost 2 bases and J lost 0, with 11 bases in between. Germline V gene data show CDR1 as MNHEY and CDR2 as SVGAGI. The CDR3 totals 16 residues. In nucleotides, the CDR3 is TGTGCCAGCAGTTACACGACTTCTAGCTCCTACAATGAGCAGTTCTTC. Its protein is CASSYTTSSSYNEQFF.

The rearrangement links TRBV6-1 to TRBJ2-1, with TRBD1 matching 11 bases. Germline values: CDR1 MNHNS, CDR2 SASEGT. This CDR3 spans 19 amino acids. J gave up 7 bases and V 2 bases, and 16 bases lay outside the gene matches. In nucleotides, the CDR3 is TGTGCCAGCAGTGAAAGGAACGTACCGGACAGGGGGCCGGAAAATGAGCAGTTCTTC. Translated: CASSERNVPDRGPENEQFF.

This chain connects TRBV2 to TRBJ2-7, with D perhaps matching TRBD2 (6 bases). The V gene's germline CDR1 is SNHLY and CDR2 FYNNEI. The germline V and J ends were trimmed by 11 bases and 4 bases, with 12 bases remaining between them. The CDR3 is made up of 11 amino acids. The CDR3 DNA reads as TGTGCCGGCTCAGGAGGGTACGAGCAGTACTTC. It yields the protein CAGSGGYEQYF.

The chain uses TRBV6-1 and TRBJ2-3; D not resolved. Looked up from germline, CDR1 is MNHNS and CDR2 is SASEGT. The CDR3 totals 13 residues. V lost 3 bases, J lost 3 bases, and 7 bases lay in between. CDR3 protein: CASSEVVTDTQYF. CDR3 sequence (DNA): TGTGCCAGCAGTGAGGTAGTAACAGATACGCAGTATTTT.

The DNA of the CDR3 is TGTGCCAGCAGCCAAGAGCGGACAGTTTGGTCCCTCCACTTT. Translated: CASSQERTVWSLHF. The chain has TRBV4-2 and TRBJ1-6, with D possibly being TRBD1 (6 bases). Germline V gene sequence: CDR1 LGHNA, CDR2 YNFKEQ. CDR3 length equals 14 residues. Trimming pared 0 bases from V and 14 bases from J, leaving 14 bases between.

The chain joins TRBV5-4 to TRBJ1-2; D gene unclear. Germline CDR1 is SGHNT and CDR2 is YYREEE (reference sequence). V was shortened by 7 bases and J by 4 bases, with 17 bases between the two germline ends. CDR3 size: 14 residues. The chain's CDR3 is CASPSPGKTYGYTF. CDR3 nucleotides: TGTGCCAGCCCCTCACCAGGAAAGACCTATGGCTACACCTTC.

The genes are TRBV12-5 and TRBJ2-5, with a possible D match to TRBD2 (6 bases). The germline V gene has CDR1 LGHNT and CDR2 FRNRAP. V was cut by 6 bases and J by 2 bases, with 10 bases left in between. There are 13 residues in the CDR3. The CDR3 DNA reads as TGTGCTAGTGGGATCGGACTACAAGAGACCCAGTACTTC. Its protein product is CASGIGLQETQYF. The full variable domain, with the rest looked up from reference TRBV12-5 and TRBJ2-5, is DARVTQTPRHKVTEMGQEVTMRCQPILGHNTVFWYRQTMMQGLELLAYFRNRAPLDDSGMPKDRFSAEMPDATLATLKIQPSEPRDSAVYFCASGIGLQETQYFGPGTRLLVL.

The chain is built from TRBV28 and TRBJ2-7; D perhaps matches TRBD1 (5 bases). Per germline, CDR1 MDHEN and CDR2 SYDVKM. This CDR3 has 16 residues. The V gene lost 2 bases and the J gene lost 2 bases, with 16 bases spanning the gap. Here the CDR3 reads CASSLVDRDPPYEQYF. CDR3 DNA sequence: TGTGCCAGCAGTTTAGTCGACAGAGATCCTCCCTACGAGCAGTACTTC.

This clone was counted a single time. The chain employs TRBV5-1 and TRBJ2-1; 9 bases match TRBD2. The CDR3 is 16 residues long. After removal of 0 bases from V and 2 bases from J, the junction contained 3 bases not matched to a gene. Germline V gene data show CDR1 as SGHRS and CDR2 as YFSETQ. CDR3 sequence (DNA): TGCGCCAGCAGCTTGGTGCTAGCGGGACCCTACAATGAGCAGTTCTTC. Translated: CASSLVLAGPYNEQFF.

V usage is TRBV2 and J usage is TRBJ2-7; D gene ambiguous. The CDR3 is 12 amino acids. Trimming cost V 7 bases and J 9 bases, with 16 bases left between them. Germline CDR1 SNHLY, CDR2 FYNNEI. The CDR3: CASILDGGAQYF. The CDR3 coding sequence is TGTGCCAGCATTTTAGACGGCGGTGCGCAGTACTTC.

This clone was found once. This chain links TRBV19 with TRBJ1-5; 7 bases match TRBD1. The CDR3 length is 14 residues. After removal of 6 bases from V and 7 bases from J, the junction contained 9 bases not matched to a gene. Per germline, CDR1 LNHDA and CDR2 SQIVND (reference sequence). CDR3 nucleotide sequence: TGTGCCAGTAGGGTGACAGGGCTTGGGCAGCCCCAGCATTTT. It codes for CASRVTGLGQPQHF.

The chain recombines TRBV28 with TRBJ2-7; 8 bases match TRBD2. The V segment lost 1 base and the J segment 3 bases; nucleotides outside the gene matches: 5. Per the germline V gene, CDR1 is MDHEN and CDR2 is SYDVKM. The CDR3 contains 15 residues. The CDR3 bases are TGTGCCAGCAGTTTATCCACTAGCGGAAGCTACGAGCAGTACTTC. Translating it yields CASSLSTSGSYEQYF.

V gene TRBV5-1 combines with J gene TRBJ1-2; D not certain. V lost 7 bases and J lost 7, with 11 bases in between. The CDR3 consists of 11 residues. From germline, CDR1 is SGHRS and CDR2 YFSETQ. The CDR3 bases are TGCGCCAGCCGACGGGAGTCTGGCTACACCTTC. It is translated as CASRRESGYTF.

The CDR3 reads CAISGGFSADTQYF. The CDR3 bases are TGTGCCATCAGTGGAGGGTTTAGCGCAGATACGCAGTATTTT. This sequence joins TRBV10-3 and TRBJ2-3; maybe TRBD2 (5 bases). The CDR3 is made up of 14 amino acids. Germline CDR1 ENHRY, CDR2 SYGVKD. The V end was cut by 4 bases, the J end by 4 bases, with 12 bases between.

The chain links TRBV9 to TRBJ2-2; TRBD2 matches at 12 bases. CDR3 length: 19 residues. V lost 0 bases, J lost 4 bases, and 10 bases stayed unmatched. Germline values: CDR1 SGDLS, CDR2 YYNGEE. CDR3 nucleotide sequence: TGTGCCAGCAGCGTAGCTAGCGGGAGGGCTGGGTTGACCACCGGGGAGCTGTTTTTT. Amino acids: CASSVASGRAGLTTGELFF.

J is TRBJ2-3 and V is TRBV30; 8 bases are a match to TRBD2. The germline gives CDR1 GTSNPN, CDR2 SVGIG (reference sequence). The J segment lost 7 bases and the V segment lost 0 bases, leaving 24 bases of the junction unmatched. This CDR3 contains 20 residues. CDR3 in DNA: TGTGCCTGGAGTGTACGGGGGGGGCGGCCTGGTAGCGGGCGACTATATACGCAGTATTTT. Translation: CAWSVRGGRPGSGRLYTQYF.

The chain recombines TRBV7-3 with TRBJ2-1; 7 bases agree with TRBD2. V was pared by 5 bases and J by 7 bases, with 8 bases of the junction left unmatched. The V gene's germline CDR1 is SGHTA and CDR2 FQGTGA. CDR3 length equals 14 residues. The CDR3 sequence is CASSQTGTTNEQFF. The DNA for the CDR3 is TGTGCCAGCAGCCAAACCGGGACTACAAATGAGCAGTTCTTC.

CDR3: CASSSGLNTEAFF. The DNA for the CDR3 is TGTGCCAGCTCCTCCGGTTTGAACACTGAAGCTTTCTTT. The chain uses TRBV18 and TRBJ1-1; D not certain. The CDR3 runs to 13 residues. Germline values: CDR1 KGHSH, CDR2 LQKENI. V dropped 6 bases and J dropped 0 bases, with 8 bases sitting between them.

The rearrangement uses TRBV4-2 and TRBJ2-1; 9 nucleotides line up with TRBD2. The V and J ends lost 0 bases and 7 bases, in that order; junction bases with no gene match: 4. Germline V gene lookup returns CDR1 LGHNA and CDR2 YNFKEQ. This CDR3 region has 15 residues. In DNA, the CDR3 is TGTGCCAGCAGCCAAGAGGGGCTAGCGGGGAATGAGCAGTTCTTC. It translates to CASSQEGLAGNEQFF.

The CDR3 spells CASSSQTGHYGYTF. CDR3 sequence (DNA): TGTGCCAGCAGCTCCCAGACAGGACACTATGGCTACACCTTC. The V and J genes are TRBV7-9 and TRBJ1-2; perhaps TRBD1 as D (6 bases). CDR1 and CDR2 (germline): SEHNR, FQNEAQ (reference sequence). V was clipped by 4 bases and J by 3 bases, with 12 bases between them. The length of the CDR3 is 14 residues.

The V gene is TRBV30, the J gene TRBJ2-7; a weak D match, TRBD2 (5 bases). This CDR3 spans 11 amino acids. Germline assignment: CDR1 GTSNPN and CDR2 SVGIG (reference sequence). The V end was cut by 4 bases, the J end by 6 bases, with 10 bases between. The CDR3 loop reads CAWTQAVEQYF. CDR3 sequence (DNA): TGTGCCTGGACCCAAGCGGTCGAGCAGTACTTC.